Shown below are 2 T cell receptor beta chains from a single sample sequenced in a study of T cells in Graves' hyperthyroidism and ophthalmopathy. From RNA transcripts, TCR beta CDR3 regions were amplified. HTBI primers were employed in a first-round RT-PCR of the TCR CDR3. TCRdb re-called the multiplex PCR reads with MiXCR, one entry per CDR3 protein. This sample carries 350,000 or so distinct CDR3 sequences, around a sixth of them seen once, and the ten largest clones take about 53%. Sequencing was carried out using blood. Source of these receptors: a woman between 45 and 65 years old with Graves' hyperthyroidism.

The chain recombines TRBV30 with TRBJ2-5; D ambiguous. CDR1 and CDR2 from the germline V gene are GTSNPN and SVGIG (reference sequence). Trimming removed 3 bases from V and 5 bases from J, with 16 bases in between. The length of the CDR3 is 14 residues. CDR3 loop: CAWRQAPRWETQYF. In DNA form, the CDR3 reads TGTGCCTGGAGACAAGCGCCGCGTTGGGAGACCCAGTACTTC.

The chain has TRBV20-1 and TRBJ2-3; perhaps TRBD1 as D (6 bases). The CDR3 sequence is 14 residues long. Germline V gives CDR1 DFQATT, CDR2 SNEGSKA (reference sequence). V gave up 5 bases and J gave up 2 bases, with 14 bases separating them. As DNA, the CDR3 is TGCAGTGCTTCTACGGGACAACCCACAGATACGCAGTATTTT. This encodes CSASTGQPTDTQYF.